This T cell receptor (beta chain) was obtained from a study of shared clonotypes between healthy human individuals. Germline loops: CDR1 LGHNA, CDR2 YSLEER. The V end was cut by 1 base, the J end by 8 bases, with 11 bases between. The CDR3 extends over 14 amino acids. Donors had no recently reported acute infections or vaccinations and were HIV-negative. A deep-level run was used for the assay. Using immunoSEQ multiplex PCR, the repertoire was profiled, and TCRdb retains in-frame clones only, with some absent. This table holds more than 900,000 clones, 75% to 85% found once. This receptor was taken from a man aged 18 to 30 in good health. Some clones in this sample may be carry-over from other donors' samples. Sequenced input: memory CD4+ T cells from PBMCs. Subset in this sample: CD45RA-negative fraction. The V gene is TRBV4-3, the J gene TRBJ1-4; maybe TRBD1 (5 bases). CDR3 residues: CASSQVGQREKLFF. The CDR3 nucleotides read TGCGCCAGCAGCCAAGTGGGGCAGCGGGAAAAACTGTTTTTT.